Reported below is one T cell receptor (beta chain). Its target is unknown. The method was immunoSEQ multiplex PCR; TCRdb's version includes in-frame clones alone and lacks a portion of them. The sample has about 870,000 clones, 85% to 95% seen once. This CDR3 has 15 residues. Germline lookup yields CDR1 MNHNY and CDR2 SVGAGI (reference sequence). Trimming removed 2 bases at V and 1 base at J, with 12 bases between. The sample is drawn from a study of shared clonotypes between healthy human individuals. On the study more broadly: The study used three CD4 naive, three CD4 memory, two CD8 naive and one CD8 memory plate per donor.

Findings and limits, study-wide: About 5% of naive CD4 clonotypes were common to a handful of donors. Among non-shared clonotypes, generation probabilities were lower than among those shared by all four donors.

The naive CD8 fraction comprised CD45RO-negative cells positively selected for CCR7 and excluded terminally differentiated effector memory CD45RA+ cells. The clonotype comes from a man aged 25 to 40 in good health. Sequenced material: naive CD8+ T cells sorted from blood. The chain links TRBV6-6 to TRBJ2-7, with a weak D call TRBD2 (7 bases). The CDR3 sequence: CASSYVGGQSYEQYF. Here the CDR3 DNA reads TGTGCCAGCAGTTACGTCGGGGGGCAATCCTACGAGCAGTACTTC.